The present T cell receptor beta chain was sequenced within a study of blood T cell repertoires in COVID-19. Study background: Samples representing acute and convalescent COVID-19 were sourced from the United States, Italy and Spain. From T cells, B-cell-depleted T cells, or PBMCs came the material, which was cDNA or gDNA.

This CDR3 is 13 amino acids long. With 5 bases clipped from V and 5 bases from J, the junction kept 5 bases outside the gene matches. The germline gives CDR1 SGHTA, CDR2 FQGNSA. In the authors' workflow: The authors estimated nucleated cell counts from reference gene primer amplification. Only in-frame clones appear in the TCRdb table, and some are missing; sequencing was by immunoSEQ multiplex PCR. That table gives V, J and clone size, and the DNA gave D and trimming. The sample shows 150,000 to 200,000 clones, approximately 93% of them seen only once. While infection was still active, Seattle patients were enrolled and then followed longitudinally. This clone showed up just once.

The sequence came from a woman aged 55-70 years with COVID-19, enrolled during active disease. The sequencing sample was made of peripheral blood. J is TRBJ1-2 and V is TRBV7-2, with 7 bases identical to TRBD1. Written as DNA, the CDR3 is TGTGCCAGCAGCCAGGGACAGCGTTATGGCTACACCTTC. Encoded protein: CASSQGQRYGYTF.